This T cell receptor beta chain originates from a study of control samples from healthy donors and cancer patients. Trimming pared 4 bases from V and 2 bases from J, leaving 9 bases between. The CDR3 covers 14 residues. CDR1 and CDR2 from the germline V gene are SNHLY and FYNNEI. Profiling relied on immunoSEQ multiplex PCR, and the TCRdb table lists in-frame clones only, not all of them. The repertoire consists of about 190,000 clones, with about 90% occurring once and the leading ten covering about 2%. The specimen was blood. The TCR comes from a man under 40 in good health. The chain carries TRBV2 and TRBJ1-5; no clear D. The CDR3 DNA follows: TGTGCCAGCAGTGGGTCGGAGGGCAATCAGCCCCAGCATTTT. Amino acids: CASSGSEGNQPQHF.